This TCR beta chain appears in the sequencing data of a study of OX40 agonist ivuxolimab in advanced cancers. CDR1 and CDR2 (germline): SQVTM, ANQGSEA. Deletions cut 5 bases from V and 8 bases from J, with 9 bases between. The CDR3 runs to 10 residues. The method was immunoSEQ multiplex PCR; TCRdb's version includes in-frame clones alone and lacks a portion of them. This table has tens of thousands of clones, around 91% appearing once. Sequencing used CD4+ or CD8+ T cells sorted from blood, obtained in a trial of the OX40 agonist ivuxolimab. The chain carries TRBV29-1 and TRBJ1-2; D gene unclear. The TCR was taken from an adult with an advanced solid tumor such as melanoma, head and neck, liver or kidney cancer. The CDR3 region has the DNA TGCAGCGTTTGGTCTAGCGGCTACACCTTC. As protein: CSVWSSGYTF.